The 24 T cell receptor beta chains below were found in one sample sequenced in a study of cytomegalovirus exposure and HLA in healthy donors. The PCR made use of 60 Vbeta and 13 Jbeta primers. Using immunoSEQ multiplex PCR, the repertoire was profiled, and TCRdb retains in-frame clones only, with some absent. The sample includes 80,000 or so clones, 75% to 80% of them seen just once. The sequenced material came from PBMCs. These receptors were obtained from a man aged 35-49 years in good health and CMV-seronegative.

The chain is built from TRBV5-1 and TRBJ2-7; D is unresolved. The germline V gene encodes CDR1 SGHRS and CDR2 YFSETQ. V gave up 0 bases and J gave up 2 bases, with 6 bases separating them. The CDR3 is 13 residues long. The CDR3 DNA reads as TGCGCCAGCAGCTTGGACAGCCCCTACGAGCAGTACTTC. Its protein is CASSLDSPYEQYF.

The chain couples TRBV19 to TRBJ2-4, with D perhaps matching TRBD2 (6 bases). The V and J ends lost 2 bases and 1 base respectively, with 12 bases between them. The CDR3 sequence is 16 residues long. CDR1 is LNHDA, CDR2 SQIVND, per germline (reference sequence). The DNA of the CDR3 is TGTGCCAGTAGTATATATTTAGCGGCGGCCAAAAACATTCAGTACTTC. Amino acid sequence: CASSIYLAAAKNIQYF. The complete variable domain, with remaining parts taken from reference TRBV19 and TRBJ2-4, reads DGGITQSPKYLFRKEGQNVTLSCEQNLNHDAMYWYRQDPGQGLRLIYYSQIVNDFQKGDIAEGYSVSREKKESFPLTVTSAQKNPTAFYLCASSIYLAAAKNIQYFGAGTRLSVL.

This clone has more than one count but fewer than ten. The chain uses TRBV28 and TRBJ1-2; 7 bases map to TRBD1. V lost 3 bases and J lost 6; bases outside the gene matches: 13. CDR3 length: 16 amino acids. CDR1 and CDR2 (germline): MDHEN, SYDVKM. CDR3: CASSFSAGQGEDGYTF. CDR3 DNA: TGTGCCAGCAGTTTTTCCGCGGGGCAGGGGGAGGATGGCTACACCTTC.

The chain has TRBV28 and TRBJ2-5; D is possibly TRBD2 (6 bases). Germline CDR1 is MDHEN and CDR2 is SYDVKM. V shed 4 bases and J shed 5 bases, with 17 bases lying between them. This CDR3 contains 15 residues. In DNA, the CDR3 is TGTGCCAGCAGTTCCCTCCTAGCGAAGGCGGAGACCCAGTACTTC. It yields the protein CASSSLLAKAETQYF.

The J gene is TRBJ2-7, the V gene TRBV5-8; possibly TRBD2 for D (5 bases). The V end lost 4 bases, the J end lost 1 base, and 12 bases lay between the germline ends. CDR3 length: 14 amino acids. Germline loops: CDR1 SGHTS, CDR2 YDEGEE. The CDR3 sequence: CASSRGTGSYEQYF. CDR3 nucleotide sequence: TGTGCCAGCAGCCGGGGAACCGGTTCCTACGAGCAGTACTTC.

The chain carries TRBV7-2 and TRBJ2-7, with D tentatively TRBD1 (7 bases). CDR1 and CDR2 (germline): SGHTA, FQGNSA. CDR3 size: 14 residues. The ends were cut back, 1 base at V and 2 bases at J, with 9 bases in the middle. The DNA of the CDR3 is TGTGCCAGCAGCTTAGGCAGGGGGGCCTACGAGCAGTACTTC. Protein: CASSLGRGAYEQYF.

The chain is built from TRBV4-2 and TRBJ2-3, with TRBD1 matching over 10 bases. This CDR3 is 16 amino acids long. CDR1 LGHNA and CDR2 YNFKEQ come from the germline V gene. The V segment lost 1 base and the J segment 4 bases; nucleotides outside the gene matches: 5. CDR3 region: CASSQGGTGDSDTQYF. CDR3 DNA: TGTGCCAGCAGCCAAGGGGGGACAGGGGATTCAGATACGCAGTATTTT.

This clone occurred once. The CDR3 protein is CASSLMVRDYEQYF. As DNA, the CDR3 is TGTGCCAGCAGTTTAATGGTCAGGGACTACGAGCAGTACTTC. This rearrangement joins TRBV28 to TRBJ2-5, with D possibly matching TRBD1 (5 bases). The J call may be in error: the DNA end matches TRBJ2-7 better. Germline V lookup: CDR1 MDHEN, CDR2 SYDVKM. This CDR3 spans 14 amino acids.

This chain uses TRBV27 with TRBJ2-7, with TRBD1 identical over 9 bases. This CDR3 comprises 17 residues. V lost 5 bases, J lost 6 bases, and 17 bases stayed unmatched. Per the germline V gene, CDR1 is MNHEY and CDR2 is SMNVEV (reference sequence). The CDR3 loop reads CASSPFRPGQGQVEQYF. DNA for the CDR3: TGTGCCAGCAGTCCCTTCAGGCCGGGACAGGGACAGGTCGAGCAGTACTTC.

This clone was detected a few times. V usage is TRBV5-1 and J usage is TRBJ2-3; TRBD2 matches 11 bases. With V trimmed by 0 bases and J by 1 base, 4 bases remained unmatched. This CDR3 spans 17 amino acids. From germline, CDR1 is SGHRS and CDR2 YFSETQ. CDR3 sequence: CASSLASSGRGTDTQYF. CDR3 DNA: TGCGCCAGCAGCTTGGCCAGTAGCGGGAGGGGCACAGATACGCAGTATTTT. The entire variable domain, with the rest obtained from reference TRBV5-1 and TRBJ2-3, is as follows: KAGVTQTPRYLIKTRGQQVTLSCSPISGHRSVSWYQQTPGQGLQFLFEYFSETQRNKGNFPGRFSGRQFSNSRSEMNVSTLELGDSALYLCASSLASSGRGTDTQYFGPGTRLTVL.

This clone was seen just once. This CDR3 is CASSSLAGGPETQYF. DNA for the CDR3: TGTGCCAGCAGTTCCCTAGCGGGAGGGCCGGAGACGCAGTATTTT. The chain uses TRBV28 and TRBJ2-3; 12 positions agree with TRBD2. This CDR3 region has 15 residues. The germline V gene has CDR1 MDHEN and CDR2 SYDVKM. Trimming cost V 4 bases and J 9 bases; bases outside gene matches: 8.

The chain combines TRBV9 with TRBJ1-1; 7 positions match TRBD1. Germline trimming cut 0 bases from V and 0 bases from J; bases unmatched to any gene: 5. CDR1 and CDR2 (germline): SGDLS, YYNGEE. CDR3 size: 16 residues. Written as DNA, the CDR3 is TGTGCCAGCAGCGTAGTCGGGACAGTCATGAACACTGAAGCTTTCTTT. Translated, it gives CASSVVGTVMNTEAFF.

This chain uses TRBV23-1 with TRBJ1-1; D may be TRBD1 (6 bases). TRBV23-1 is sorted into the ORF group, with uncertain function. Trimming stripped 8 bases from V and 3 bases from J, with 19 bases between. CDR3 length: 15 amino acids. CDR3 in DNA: TGCGCCAGCCGTACCGGGTGGGGGCAGGACACTGAAGCTTTCTTT. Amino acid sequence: CASRTGWGQDTEAFF.

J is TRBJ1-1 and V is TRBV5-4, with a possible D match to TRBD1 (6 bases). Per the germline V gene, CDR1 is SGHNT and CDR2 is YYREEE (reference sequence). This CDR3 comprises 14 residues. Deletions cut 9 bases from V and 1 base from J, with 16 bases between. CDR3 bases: TGTGCCACTCTCCTACAGGGAACGAACACTGAAGCTTTCTTT. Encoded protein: CATLLQGTNTEAFF.

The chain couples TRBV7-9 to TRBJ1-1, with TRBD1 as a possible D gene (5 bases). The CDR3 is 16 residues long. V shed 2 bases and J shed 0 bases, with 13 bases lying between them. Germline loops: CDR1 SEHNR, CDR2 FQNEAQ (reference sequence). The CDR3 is CASSLKAGGMNTEAFF. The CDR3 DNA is TGTGCCAGCAGCTTAAAAGCCGGGGGGATGAACACTGAAGCTTTCTTT.

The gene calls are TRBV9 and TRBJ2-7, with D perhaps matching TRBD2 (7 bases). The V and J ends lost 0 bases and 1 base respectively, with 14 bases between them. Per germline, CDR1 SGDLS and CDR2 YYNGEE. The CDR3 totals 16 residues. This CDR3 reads CASSVGQGTISYEQYF. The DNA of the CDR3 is TGTGCCAGCAGCGTAGGGCAGGGGACTATTTCCTACGAGCAGTACTTC.

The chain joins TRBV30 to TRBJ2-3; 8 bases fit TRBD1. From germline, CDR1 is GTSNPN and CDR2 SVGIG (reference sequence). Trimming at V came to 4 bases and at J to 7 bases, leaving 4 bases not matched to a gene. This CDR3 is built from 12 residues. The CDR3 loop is CAWTGGLHTQYF. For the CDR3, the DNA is TGTGCCTGGACAGGGGGCCTCCATACGCAGTATTTT. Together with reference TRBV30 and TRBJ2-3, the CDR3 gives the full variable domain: SQTIHQWPATLVQPVGSPLSLECTVEGTSNPNLYWYRQAAGRGLQLLFYSVGIGQISSEVPQNLSASRPQDRQFILSSKKLLLSDSGFYLCAWTGGLHTQYFGPGTRLTVL.

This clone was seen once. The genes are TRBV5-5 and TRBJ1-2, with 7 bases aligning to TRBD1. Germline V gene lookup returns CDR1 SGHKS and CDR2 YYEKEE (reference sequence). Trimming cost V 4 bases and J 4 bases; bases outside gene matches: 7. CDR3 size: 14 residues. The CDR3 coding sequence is TGTGCCAGCAGCCGAACAGGGGATTCCTATGGCTACACCTTC. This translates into CASSRTGDSYGYTF. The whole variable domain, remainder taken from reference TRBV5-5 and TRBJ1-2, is DAGVTQSPTHLIKTRGQQVTLRCSPISGHKSVSWYQQVLGQGPQFIFQYYEKEERGRGNFPDRFSARQFPNYSSELNVNALLLGDSALYLCASSRTGDSYGYTFGSGTRLTVV.

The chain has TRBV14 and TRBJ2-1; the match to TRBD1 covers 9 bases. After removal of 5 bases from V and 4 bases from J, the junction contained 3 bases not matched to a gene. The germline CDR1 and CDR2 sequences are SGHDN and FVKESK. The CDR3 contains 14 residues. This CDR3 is CASSTGGAYNEQFF. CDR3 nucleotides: TGTGCCAGCAGCACAGGGGGCGCGTACAATGAGCAGTTCTTC. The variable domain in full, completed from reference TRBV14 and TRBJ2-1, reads EAGVTQFPSHSVIEKGQTVTLRCDPISGHDNLYWYRRVMGKEIKFLLHFVKESKQDESGMPNNRFLAERTGGTYSTLKVQPAELEDSGVYFCASSTGGAYNEQFFGPGTRLTVL.

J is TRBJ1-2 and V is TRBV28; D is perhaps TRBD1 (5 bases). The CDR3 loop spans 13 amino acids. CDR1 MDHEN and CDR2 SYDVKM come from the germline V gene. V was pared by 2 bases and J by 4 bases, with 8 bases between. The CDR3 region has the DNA TGTGCCAGCAGTTTAAAGGGGTCCTATGGCTACACCTTC. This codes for CASSLKGSYGYTF.

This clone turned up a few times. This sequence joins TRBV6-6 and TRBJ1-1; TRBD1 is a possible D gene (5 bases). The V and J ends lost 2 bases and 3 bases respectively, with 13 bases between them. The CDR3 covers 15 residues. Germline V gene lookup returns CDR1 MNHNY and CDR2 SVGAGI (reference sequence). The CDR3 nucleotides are TGTGCCAGCAGTTACGGGGGGGAATTGGACACTGAAGCTTTCTTT. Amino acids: CASSYGGELDTEAFF.

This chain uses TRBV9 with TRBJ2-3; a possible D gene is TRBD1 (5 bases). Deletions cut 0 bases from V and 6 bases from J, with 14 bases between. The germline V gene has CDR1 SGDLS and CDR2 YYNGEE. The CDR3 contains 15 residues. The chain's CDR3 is CASSVAPTDRDTQYF. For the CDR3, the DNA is TGTGCCAGCAGCGTAGCTCCGACAGATAGGGATACGCAGTATTTT.

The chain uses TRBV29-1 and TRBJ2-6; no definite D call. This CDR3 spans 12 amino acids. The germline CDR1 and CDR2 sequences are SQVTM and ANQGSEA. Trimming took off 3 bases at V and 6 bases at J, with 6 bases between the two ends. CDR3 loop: CSVEAPANVLTF. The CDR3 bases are TGCAGCGTTGAGGCCCCGGCCAACGTCCTGACTTTC.

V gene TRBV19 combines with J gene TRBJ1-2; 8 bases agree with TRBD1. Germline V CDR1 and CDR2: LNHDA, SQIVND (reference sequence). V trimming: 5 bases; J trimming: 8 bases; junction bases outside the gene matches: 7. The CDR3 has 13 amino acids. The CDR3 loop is CASSSTGEYGYTF. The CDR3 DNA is TGTGCCAGTAGTTCGACAGGGGAATACGGCTACACCTTC. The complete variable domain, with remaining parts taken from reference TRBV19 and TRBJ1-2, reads DGGITQSPKYLFRKEGQNVTLSCEQNLNHDAMYWYRQDPGQGLRLIYYSQIVNDFQKGDIAEGYSVSREKKESFPLTVTSAQKNPTAFYLCASSSTGEYGYTFGSGTRLTVV.